This TCR beta chain was sequenced during a study of post-analysis software for immune sequencing data (dated by TCRdb to 2014 to 2015). Study-level background: Recorded disease courses included relapsing-remitting, secondary progressive and progressive-relapsing multiple sclerosis, with some patients lacking subtype annotation. A subset of samples was prepared in parallel using single-end sample barcoding, then pooled and co-amplified after Illumina adapter ligation. The multiple sclerosis patient repertoires were compared with more than 9 previously published healthy control repertoires from donors aged roughly 6 to 25 years.

TCR beta repertoires were profiled from peripheral blood of about a dozen young patients with multiple sclerosis to demonstrate the VDJtools post-analysis software. The multiple sclerosis patients were children and adolescents ranging in age from roughly 6 to 15 years. Broad study findings and their caveats: The control group was slightly older than the multiple sclerosis patient group. When samples were clustered directly using the F measure, samples prepared in the same batch co-clustered strongly, which prompted a batch-effect correction. Roughly 5 TRBV segments, including TRBV5-6, TRBV5-1 and TRBV20-1, were significantly more frequent in patients than controls. Compared with controls, multiple sclerosis patients had significantly lower normalized Chao1 diversity, a finding suggesting substantial peripheral T-cell clonal expansion.

The germline V gene (reference sequence) sets CDR1 to MNHEY and CDR2 to SMNVEV. The CDR3 sequence holds 16 residues, the cysteine and phenylalanine included. This entry keeps only the CDR3 DNA: 48 bases, framed from base 1. Library prep was done by PCR. TCRdb lists the instrument as Illumina HiSeq 2500. To reduce PCR and sequencing biases, unique molecular identifiers were incorporated into the TCR beta cDNA libraries. Approximately 500,000 cDNA molecules were obtained per 1 to 10 million input T cells, so each molecule approximated one T cell. The patient libraries were prepared and sequenced using the same protocol as the earlier healthy control dataset. Within a given batch, samples were prepared together, multiplexed and sequenced on the same HiSeq lane. As for the authors' bioinformatics: Raw barcoded reads were processed with MIGEC, and single-read molecular identifier groups were discarded before consensus assembly and CDR3 extraction. VDJtools was used for post-analysis of the clonotype tables, with diversity normalized by down-sampling every dataset to the smallest sample size. In repertoire overlap clustering, CDR3 amino acid sequences, but not nucleotide sequences, were matched to correct batch-related cross-sample contamination. TCRdb passed the public sequencing reads through fastp at Q25 and MiXCR, retaining productive beta sequences. CDR3 protein sequences are deduplicated, and each keeps its most common genes and DNA. What appears here as the V and J calls and clone size reflects TCRdb's work, not the paper's. The sample has 150,000 to 200,000 distinct CDR3 sequences on record, roughly 31% of them singletons. 1.5% of the sample lies in the top ten.

As concerns this clonotype: Its antigen remains unidentified. The record has no base qualities; no much larger clone is one base away.

The TCR originated in a girl aged 5 to 17 with multiple sclerosis. Material for sequencing was blood. The chain uses TRBV27 and TRBJ2-4; 11 bases in the junction line up with TRBD2. The J call is uncertain, as TRBJ2-7 better fits the DNA end. The bases read TGTGCCAGCAGTTTATTGACTAGCGGGACAACCTACGAGCAGTACTTC. The encoded protein is CASSLLTSGTTYEQYF.